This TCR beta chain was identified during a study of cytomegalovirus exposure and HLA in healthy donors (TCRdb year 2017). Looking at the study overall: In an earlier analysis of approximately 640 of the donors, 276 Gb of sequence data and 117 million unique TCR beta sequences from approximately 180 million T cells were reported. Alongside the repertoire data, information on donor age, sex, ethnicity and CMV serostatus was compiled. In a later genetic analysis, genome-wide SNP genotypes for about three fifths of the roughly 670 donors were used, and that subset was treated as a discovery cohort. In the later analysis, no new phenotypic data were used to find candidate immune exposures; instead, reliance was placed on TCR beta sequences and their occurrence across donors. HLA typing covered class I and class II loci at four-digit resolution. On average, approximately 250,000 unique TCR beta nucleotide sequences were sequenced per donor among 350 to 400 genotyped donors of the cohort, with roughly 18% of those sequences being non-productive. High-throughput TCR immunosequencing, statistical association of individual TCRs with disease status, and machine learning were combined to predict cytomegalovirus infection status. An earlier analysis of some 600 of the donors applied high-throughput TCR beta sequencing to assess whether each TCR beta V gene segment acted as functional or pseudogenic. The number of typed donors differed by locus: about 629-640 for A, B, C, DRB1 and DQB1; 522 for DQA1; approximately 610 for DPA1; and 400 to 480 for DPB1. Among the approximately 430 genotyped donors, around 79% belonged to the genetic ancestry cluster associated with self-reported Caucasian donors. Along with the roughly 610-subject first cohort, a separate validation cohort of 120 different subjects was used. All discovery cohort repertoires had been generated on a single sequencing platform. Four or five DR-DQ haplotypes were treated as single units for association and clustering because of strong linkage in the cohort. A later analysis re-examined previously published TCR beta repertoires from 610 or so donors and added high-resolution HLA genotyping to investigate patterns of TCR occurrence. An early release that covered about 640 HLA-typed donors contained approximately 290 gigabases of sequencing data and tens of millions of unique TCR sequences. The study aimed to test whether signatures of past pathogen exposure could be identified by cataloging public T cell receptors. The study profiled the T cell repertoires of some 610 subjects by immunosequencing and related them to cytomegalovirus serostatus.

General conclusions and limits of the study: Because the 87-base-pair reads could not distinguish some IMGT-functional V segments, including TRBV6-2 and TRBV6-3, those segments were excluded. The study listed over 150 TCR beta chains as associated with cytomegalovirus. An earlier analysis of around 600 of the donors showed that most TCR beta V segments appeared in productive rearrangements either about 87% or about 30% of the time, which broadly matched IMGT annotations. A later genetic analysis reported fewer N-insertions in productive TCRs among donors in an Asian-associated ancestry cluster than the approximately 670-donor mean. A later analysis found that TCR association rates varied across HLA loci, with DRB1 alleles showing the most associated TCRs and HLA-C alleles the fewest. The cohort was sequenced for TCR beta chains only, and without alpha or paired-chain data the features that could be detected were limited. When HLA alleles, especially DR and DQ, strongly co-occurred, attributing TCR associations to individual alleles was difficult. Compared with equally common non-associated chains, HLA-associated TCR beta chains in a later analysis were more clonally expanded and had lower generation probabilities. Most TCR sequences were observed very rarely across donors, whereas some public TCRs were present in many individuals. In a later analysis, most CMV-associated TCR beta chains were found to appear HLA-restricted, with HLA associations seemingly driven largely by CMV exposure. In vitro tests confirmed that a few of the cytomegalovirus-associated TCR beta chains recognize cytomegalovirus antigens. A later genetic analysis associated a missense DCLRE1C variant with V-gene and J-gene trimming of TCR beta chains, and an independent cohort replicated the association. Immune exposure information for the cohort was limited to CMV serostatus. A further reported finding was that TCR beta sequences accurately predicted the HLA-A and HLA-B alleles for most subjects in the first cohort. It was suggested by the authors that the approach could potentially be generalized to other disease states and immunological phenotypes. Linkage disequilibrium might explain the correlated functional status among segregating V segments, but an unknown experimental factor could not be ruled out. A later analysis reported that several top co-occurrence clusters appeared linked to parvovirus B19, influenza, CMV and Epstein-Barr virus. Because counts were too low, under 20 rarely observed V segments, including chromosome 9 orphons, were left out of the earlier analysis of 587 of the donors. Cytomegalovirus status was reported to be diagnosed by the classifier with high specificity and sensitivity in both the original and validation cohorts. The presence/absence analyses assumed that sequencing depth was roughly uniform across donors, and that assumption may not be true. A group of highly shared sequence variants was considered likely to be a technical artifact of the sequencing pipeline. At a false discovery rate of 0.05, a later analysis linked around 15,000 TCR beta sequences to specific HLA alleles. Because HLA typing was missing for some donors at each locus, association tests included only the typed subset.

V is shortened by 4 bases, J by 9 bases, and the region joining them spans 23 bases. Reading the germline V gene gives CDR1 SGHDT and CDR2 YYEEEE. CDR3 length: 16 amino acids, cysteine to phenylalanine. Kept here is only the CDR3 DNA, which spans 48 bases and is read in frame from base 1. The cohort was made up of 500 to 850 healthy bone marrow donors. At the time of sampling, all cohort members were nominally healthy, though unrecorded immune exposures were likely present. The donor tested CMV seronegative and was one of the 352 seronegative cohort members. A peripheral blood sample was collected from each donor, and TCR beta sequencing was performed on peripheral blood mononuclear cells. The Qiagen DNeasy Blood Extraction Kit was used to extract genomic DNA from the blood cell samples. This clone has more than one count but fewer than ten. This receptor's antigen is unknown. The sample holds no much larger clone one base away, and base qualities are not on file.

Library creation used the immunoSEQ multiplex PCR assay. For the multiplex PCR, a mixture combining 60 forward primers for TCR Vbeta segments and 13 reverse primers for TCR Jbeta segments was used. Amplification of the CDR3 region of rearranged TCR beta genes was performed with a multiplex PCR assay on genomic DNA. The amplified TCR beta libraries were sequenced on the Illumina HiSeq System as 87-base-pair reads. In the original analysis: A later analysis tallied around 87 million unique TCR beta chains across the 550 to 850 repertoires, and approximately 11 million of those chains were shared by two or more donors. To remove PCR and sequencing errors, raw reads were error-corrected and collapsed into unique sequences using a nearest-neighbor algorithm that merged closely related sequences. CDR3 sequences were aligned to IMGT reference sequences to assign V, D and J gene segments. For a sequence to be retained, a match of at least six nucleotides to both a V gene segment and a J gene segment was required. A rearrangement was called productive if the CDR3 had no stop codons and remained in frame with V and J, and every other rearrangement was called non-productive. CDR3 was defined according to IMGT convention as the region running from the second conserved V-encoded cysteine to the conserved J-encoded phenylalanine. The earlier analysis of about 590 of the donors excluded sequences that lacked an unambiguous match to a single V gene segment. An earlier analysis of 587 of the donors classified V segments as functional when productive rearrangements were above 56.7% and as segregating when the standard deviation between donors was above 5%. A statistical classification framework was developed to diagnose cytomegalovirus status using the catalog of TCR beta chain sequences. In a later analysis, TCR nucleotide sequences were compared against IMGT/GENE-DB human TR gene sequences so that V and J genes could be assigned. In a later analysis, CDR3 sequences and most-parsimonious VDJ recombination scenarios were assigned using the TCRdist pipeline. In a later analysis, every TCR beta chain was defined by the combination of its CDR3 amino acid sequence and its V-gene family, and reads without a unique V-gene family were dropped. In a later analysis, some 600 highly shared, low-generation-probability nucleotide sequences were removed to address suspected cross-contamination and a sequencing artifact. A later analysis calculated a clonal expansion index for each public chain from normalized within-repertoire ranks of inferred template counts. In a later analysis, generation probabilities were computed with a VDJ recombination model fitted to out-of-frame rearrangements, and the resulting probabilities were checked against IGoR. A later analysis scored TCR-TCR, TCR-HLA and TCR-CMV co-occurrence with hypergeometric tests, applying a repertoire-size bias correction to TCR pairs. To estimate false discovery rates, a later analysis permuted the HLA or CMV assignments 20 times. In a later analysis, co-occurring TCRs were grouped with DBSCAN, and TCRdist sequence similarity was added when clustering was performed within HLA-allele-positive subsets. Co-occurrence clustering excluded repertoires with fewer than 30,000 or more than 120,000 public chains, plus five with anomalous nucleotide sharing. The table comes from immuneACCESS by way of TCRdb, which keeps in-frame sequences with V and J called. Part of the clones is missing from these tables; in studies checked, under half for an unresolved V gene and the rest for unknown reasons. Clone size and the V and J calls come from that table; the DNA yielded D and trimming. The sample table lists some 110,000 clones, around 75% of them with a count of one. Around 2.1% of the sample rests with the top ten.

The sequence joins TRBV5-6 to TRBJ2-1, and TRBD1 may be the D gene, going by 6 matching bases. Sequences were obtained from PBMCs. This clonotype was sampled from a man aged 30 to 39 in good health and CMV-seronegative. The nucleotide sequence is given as TGTGCCAGCAGCCCCGGACAGTTGAGGACATACGGTGAGCAGTTCTTC. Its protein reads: CASSPGQLRTYGEQFF.